The clone carrying this TCR beta chain was recorded once. This specimen belongs to a study of blood T cell repertoires in COVID-19. Study-wide background: PBMCs, B-cell-depleted T cells, or T cells were the source of the cDNA or gDNA that made up the material.

The germline gives CDR1 MGHRA, CDR2 YSYEKL. CDR3 size: 18 residues. J was trimmed by 3 bases and V by 1 base; bases with no gene match: 11. Original processing methods: Using reference gene primer amplification, nucleated cell counts were estimated. Sequencing was performed with immunoSEQ multiplex PCR; in TCRdb, only in-frame clones are kept and a portion is missing. The V and J calls and the clone size are those of that table, but D and trimming were determined from the DNA. The top ten clones hold roughly an eighth of a sample with around 130,000 clones, 65% to 90% of them seen once. The receptor's source is a human donor in a cohort sampled during active COVID-19. The rearrangement joins TRBV4-1 to TRBJ1-5; 8 bases fit TRBD1. The sequenced sample consisted of peripheral blood. The chain's CDR3 is CASSQAADRVGINQPQHF. The CDR3 nucleotides read TGCGCCAGCAGCCAAGCGGCGGACAGGGTAGGGATCAATCAGCCCCAGCATTTT.